This T cell receptor beta chain derives from a study of blood T cell repertoires in COVID-19. The repertoire was sequenced with immunoSEQ multiplex PCR; TCRdb's copy has only in-frame clones and lacks some. The sample lists 350,000 to 400,000 clones; more than 85% were seen once. Living in 24 US areas, the participants were between 18 and 89 years of age. Sequencing was carried out using PBMCs or T cells enriched from blood (not recorded which). This sequence originates from a young woman who had recovered from COVID-19.

In DNA, the CDR3 is TGTGCCAGTAGTAGGATTGCGGGGTCGGACATTCAGTACTTC. It specifies CASSRIAGSDIQYF. The chain combines TRBV19 with TRBJ2-4; tentative D call: TRBD2 (6 bases). V was shortened by 4 bases and J by 8 bases, with 15 bases between the two germline ends. The CDR3 loop spans 14 amino acids. In germline, CDR1 is LNHDA, CDR2 SQIVND (reference sequence).